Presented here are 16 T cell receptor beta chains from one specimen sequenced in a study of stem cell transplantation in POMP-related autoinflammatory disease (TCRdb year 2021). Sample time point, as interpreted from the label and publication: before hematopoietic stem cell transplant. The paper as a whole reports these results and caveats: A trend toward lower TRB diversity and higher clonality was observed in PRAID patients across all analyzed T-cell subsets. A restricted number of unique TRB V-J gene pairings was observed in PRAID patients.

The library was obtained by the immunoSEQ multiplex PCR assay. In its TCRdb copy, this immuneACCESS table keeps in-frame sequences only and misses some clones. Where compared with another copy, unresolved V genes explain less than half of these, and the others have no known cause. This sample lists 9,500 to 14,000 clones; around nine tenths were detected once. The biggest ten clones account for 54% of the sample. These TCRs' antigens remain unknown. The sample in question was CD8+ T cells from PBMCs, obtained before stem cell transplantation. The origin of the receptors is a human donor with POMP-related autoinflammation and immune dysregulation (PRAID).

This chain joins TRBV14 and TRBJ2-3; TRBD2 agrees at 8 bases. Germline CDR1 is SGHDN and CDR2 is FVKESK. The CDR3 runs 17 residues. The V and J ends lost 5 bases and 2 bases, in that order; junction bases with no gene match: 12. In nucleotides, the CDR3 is TGTGCCAGCAGCTCCCGTATGTCACTAGCGGTCACAGATACGCAGTATTTT. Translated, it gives CASSSRMSLAVTDTQYF.

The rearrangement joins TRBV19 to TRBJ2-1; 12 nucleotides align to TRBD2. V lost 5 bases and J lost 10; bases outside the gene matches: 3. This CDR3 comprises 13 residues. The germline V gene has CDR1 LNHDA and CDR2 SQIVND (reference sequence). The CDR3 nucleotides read TGTGCCAGTAGTGGGACTAGCGGGCAGGAGCAGTTCTTC. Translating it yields CASSGTSGQEQFF.

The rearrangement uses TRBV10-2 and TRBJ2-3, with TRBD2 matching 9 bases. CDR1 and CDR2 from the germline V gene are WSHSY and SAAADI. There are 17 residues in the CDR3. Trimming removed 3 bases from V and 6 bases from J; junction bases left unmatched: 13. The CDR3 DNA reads TGCGCCAGCAGTGAAAAGGAGGGGCGGGGGGGCTATGATACGCAGTATTTT. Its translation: CASSEKEGRGGYDTQYF.

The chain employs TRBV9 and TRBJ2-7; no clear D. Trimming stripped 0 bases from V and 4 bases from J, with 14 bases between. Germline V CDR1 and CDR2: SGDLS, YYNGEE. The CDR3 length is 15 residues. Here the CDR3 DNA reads TGTGCCAGCAGCGTAGGGGCAGGTGAAACATACGAGCAGTACTTC. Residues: CASSVGAGETYEQYF.

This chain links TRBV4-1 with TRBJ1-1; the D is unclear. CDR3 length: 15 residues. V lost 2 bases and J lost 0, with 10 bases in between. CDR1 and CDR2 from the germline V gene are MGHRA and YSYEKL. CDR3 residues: CASSQPGPMNTEAFF. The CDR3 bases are TGCGCCAGCAGCCAACCGGGCCCCATGAACACTGAAGCTTTCTTT.

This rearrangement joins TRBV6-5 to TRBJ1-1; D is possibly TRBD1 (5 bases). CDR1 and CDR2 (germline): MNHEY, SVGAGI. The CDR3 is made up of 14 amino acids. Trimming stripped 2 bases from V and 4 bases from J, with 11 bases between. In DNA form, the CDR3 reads TGTGCCAGCAGTTACGGGGGTTCCGGCACTGAAGCTTTCTTT. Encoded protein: CASSYGGSGTEAFF.

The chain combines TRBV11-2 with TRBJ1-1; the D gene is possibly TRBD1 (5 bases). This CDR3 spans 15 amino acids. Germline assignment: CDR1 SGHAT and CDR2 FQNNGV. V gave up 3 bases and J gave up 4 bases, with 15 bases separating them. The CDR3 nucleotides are TGTGCCAGCAGCTTGGTTGGTTGGGGGACCACTGAAGCTTTCTTT. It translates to CASSLVGWGTTEAFF.

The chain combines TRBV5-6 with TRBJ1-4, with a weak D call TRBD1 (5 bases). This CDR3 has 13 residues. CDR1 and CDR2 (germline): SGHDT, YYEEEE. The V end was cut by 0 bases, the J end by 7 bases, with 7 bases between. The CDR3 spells CASSLVGLEKLFF. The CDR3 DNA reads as TGTGCCAGCAGCTTGGTGGGACTTGAAAAACTGTTTTTT.

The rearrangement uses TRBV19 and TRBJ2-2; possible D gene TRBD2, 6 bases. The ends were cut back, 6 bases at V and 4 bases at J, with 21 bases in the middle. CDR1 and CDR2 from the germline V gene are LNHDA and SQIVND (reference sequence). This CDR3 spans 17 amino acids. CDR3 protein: CASSPPGTRPPTGELFF. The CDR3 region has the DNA TGTGCCAGTAGCCCCCCGGGGACTCGTCCCCCCACCGGGGAGCTGTTTTTT.

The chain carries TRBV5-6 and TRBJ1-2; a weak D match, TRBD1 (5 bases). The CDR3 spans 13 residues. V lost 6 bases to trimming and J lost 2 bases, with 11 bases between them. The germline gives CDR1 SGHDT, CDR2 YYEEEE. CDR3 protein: CASTGAVNYGYTF. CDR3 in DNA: TGTGCCAGCACCGGGGCGGTGAACTATGGCTACACCTTC. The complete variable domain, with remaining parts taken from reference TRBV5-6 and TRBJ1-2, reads DAGVTQSPTHLIKTRGQQVTLRCSPKSGHDTVSWYQQALGQGPQFIFQYYEEEERQRGNFPDRFSGHQFPNYSSELNVNALLLGDSALYLCASTGAVNYGYTFGSGTRLTVV.

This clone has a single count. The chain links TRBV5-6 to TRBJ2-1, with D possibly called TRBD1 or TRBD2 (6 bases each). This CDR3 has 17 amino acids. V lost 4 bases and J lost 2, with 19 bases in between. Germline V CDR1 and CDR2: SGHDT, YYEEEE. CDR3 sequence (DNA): TGTGCCAGCAGCGGCACCCCGATGGGGGGCCCCTACAATGAGCAGTTCTTC. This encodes CASSGTPMGGPYNEQFF.

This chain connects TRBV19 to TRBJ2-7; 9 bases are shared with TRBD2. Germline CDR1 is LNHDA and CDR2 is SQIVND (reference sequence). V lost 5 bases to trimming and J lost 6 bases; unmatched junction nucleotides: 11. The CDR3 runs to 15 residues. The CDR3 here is CASSASAGGPGEQYF. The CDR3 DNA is TGTGCCAGTAGTGCCTCAGCGGGGGGCCCCGGCGAGCAGTACTTC.

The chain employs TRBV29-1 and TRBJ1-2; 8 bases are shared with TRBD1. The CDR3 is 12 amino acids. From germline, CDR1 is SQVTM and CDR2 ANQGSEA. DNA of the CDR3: TGCACCACGCCCAGGGGGCTAGGCGGCTACACCTTC. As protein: CTTPRGLGGYTF.

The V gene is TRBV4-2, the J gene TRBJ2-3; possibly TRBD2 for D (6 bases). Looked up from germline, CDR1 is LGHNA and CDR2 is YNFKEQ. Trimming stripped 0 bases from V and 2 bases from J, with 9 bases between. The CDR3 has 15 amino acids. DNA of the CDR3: TGTGCCAGCAGCCAAGATCCGGGGGTCACAGATACGCAGTATTTT. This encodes CASSQDPGVTDTQYF.

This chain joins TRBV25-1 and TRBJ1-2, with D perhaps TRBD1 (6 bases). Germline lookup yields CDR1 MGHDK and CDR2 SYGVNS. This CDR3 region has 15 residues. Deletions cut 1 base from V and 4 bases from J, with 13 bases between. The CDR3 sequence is CASSESGGHSYGYTF. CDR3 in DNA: TGTGCCAGCAGTGAATCCGGGGGGCACAGCTATGGCTACACCTTC.

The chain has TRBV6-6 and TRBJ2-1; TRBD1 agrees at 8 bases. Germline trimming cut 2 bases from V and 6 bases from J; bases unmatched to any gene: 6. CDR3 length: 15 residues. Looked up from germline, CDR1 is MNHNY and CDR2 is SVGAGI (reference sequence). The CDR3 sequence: CASSYGQGAANEQFF. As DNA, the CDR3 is TGTGCCAGCAGTTACGGGCAGGGGGCGGCCAATGAGCAGTTCTTC.